This T cell receptor (beta chain) appears in the sequencing data of a study of blood T cell repertoires in COVID-19. Participant age was roughly 18 to 90 years, and participants resided in about two dozen US areas. Cohort assignment relied on participant-reported clinical history. As originally analysed: Amplification of reference gene primers provided the estimated nucleated cell counts. The repertoire was sequenced with immunoSEQ multiplex PCR; TCRdb's copy has only in-frame clones and lacks some. The DNA was the basis for D and trimming; V, J and clone size are from that table. The sample has some 48,000 clones, 60% to 80% seen once. This CDR3 spans 13 amino acids. Germline assignment: CDR1 SEHNR and CDR2 FQNEAQ (reference sequence). The V and J ends lost 1 base and 8 bases respectively, with 11 bases between them. The count of this clone is one.

The sequenced sample consisted of PBMCs or T cells enriched from blood (not recorded which). V is TRBV7-9 and J is TRBJ1-2, with D hard to call. The receptor was isolated from a woman aged 45-60 years with acute COVID-19. Here the CDR3 reads CASSLGEMRGYTF. The CDR3, as DNA: TGTGCCAGCAGCTTAGGCGAGATGAGGGGCTACACCTTC. Full variable domain (missing parts from reference TRBV7-9 and TRBJ1-2): DTGVSQNPRHKITKRGQNVTFRCDPISEHNRLYWYRQTLGQGPEFLTYFQNEAQLEKSRLLSDRFSAERPKGSFSTLEIQRTEQGDSAMYLCASSLGEMRGYTFGSGTRLTVV.